A single sample gave rise to the 25 T cell receptor beta chains below, sequenced in a study of identical twins. TCRdb processed the 5' RACE reads anew with MiXCR; each CDR3 protein has one entry. This sample has about 250,000 distinct CDR3 sequences, with around 15% found just once. Sequencing was done on a sample of memory (CD45RO+) T cells sorted from blood. Receptor source: a woman aged 18-29 years in good health.

V and J are TRBV3-1 and TRBJ2-5, with TRBD2 matching over 12 bases. The CDR3 is made up of 17 amino acids. Germline V gives CDR1 LGHDT, CDR2 YNNKEL (reference sequence). V trimming: 5 bases; J trimming: 2 bases; junction bases outside the gene matches: 9. The CDR3 DNA reads TGTGCCAGCAGCTCACGACTAGCGGGGGCCAGACAAGAGACCCAGTACTTC. Translation gives CASSSRLAGARQETQYF.

The V gene is TRBV3-1, the J gene TRBJ2-4; TRBD1 matches at 10 bases. The CDR3 totals 14 residues. V trimming: 8 bases; J trimming: 5 bases; junction bases outside the gene matches: 6. Germline V lookup: CDR1 LGHDT, CDR2 YNNKEL (reference sequence). The CDR3 is CASGDRGTENIQYF. In DNA, the CDR3 is TGTGCCAGCGGGGACAGGGGAACGGAAAACATTCAGTACTTC.

This clonotype was detected many times. The V and J genes are TRBV11-2 and TRBJ1-1, with D unresolved. CDR1 is SGHAT and CDR2 is FQNNGV in the germline V gene. The CDR3 has 15 residues. The V and J ends lost 5 bases and 2 bases respectively, with 15 bases between them. CDR3 sequence: CASSARHPVNTEAFF. For the CDR3, the DNA is TGTGCCAGCAGCGCCCGACACCCGGTTAACACTGAAGCTTTCTTT.

This chain joins TRBV3-1 and TRBJ1-5; D call uncertain. The V end lost 0 bases, the J end lost 9 bases, and 15 bases lay between the germline ends. The CDR3 is made up of 15 amino acids. CDR1 and CDR2 (germline): LGHDT, YNNKEL (reference sequence). The CDR3 here is CASSQDQGSWVPQHF. Written as DNA, the CDR3 is TGTGCCAGCAGCCAAGATCAAGGGTCTTGGGTGCCCCAGCATTTT.

This clonotype was counted many times. The V call is TRBV12-3 or TRBV12-4, the J call TRBJ2-3, with 8 bases lining up with TRBD2. The CDR3 has 14 amino acids. V gave up 3 bases and J gave up 4 bases; unmatched junction bases: 3. The CDR3 protein is CASSFPAGADTQYF. The CDR3, as DNA: TGTGCCAGCAGTTTTCCAGCGGGAGCAGATACGCAGTATTTT.

This clonotype was observed a few times. This sequence joins TRBV21-1 and TRBJ2-1; TRBD1 is taken as the D call from the table, unchecked against the DNA. TRBV21-1 counts as a pseudogene. CDR3 length equals 15 residues. CDR3 loop: CASSKVHRGYNEQFF. The DNA for the CDR3 is TGTGCCAGCAGCAAAGTGCACAGGGGGTACAATGAGCAGTTCTTC.

This clonotype was counted ten times or more. The rearrangement joins TRBV12-3 or TRBV12-4 to TRBJ1-3; D gene ambiguous. The length of the CDR3 is 14 residues. The V end was cut by 8 bases, the J end by 0 bases, with 11 bases between. The CDR3: CASLNGLSGNTIYF. CDR3 in DNA: TGTGCCAGCCTCAACGGCCTCTCTGGAAACACCATATATTTT.

The V gene is TRBV29-1, the J gene TRBJ2-3, with D possibly matching TRBD1 (6 bases). Germline V gene sequence: CDR1 SQVTM, CDR2 ANQGSEA. This CDR3 is built from 13 residues. V was pared by 7 bases and J by 0 bases, with 11 bases between. The CDR3 DNA sequence: TGCAGCGCTGTTCAGGGGAGCACAGATACGCAGTATTTT. It is translated as CSAVQGSTDTQYF.

This clonotype has ten or more counts. The J gene is TRBJ1-2, the V gene TRBV7-9; D is unclear. This CDR3 has 12 residues. V gave up 10 bases and J gave up 7 bases, with 16 bases separating them. Germline assignment: CDR1 SEHNR and CDR2 FQNEAQ (reference sequence). The CDR3 DNA is TGTGCCACATTAAAGCTGTCGGGTGGCTACACCTTC. This codes for CATLKLSGGYTF.

The chain employs TRBV20-1 and TRBJ1-1, with unresolved D. With 4 bases removed from V and 1 base from J, the gap between germline ends came to 13 bases. The CDR3 length is 14 residues. Germline CDR1 DFQATT, CDR2 SNEGSKA (reference sequence). The CDR3 reads CSANKAHRNTEAFF. DNA for the CDR3: TGCAGTGCTAACAAGGCGCATAGGAACACTGAAGCTTTCTTT.

A word on this clonotype: Likely a read error: the CDR3 ends without its conserved phenylalanine or tryptophan. The limits of the CDR3 on the DNA are not certain, so only TCRdb's listed CDR3 is given. This chain connects TRBV5-1 to TRBJ2-1; no check of the table's D call, TRBD2, against the DNA was made. The CDR3 comprises 13 residues, both ends counted. From germline, CDR1 is SGHRS and CDR2 YFSETQ. The CDR3 loop is CASSLVGGLAGGL.

This clonotype was counted at least ten times. The chain employs TRBV12-3 or TRBV12-4 and TRBJ2-1; D uncertain. The ends were cut back, 4 bases at V and 6 bases at J, with 13 bases in the middle. This CDR3 is 14 amino acids long. This chain's CDR3 is CASSWSLERNEQFF. As DNA, the CDR3 is TGTGCCAGCAGTTGGAGTCTAGAGCGCAATGAGCAGTTCTTC.

This clonotype was seen repeatedly, ten times or more. The gene calls are TRBV7-3 and TRBJ2-5; no reliable D call. The CDR3 is made up of 15 amino acids. With 5 bases removed from V and 3 bases from J, the gap between germline ends came to 16 bases. Germline assignment: CDR1 SGHTA and CDR2 FQGTGA. CDR3 DNA sequence: TGTGCCAGCAGCGAAAGGAGAGGCGGTAAAGAGACCCAGTACTTC. As protein: CASSERRGGKETQYF.

The V gene is TRBV29-1, the J gene TRBJ2-3, with D possibly being TRBD2 (6 bases). Germline CDR1 SQVTM, CDR2 ANQGSEA. V shed 5 bases and J shed 5 bases, with 11 bases lying between them. The CDR3 spans 12 residues. The CDR3 protein is CSVRSGQDTQYF. DNA of the CDR3: TGCAGCGTTCGTAGCGGACAAGATACGCAGTATTTT.

The chain employs TRBV2 and TRBJ2-3; D may be TRBD1 (6 bases). V lost 2 bases and J 2 bases, leaving 8 bases between the germline ends. The CDR3 has 14 residues. Looked up from germline, CDR1 is SNHLY and CDR2 is FYNNEI. The DNA for the CDR3 is TGTGCCAGCAGTGAAAGGGGGTCCACAGATACGCAGTATTTT. It specifies CASSERGSTDTQYF.

This chain connects TRBV11-2 to TRBJ2-4, with D perhaps matching TRBD2 (6 bases). Germline CDR1 is SGHAT and CDR2 is FQNNGV. The CDR3 covers 13 residues. Trimming removed 5 bases at V and 9 bases at J, with 14 bases between. This chain's CDR3 is CASSRERRGIQYF. The CDR3 DNA sequence: TGTGCCAGCAGCCGCGAGAGGCGGGGCATTCAGTACTTC.

Regarding this clonotype: A read error may account for a junction end that differs from germline. CDR3 coding DNA: TGCGCCAGCAGCCTGAGGGACGCAGAGGCCCAGTACTTC. Protein: CASSLRDAEAQYF. This chain connects TRBV5-1 to TRBJ2-5; D tentatively fits TRBD1 or TRBD2 (5 bases each). This CDR3 comprises 13 residues. Germline CDR1 is SGHRS and CDR2 is YFSETQ.

In this sample, this clonotype turned up a few times. The CDR3, as DNA: TGCAGTGCCCGTAGCGGGAGTAAATTCGAGCAGTACTTC. It yields the protein CSARSGSKFEQYF. V is TRBV20-1 and J is TRBJ2-7; 9 bases align to TRBD2. This CDR3 comprises 13 residues. Germline V gene lookup returns CDR1 DFQATT and CDR2 SNEGSKA (reference sequence). The junction had 9 bases not matched to a gene; V was cut back by 6 bases and J by 6 bases.

This clonotype appeared many times. The V gene is TRBV6-5, the J gene TRBJ2-1, with D perhaps TRBD2 (5 bases). Trimming stripped 4 bases from V and 8 bases from J, with 12 bases between. The CDR3 runs to 13 residues. The germline V gene has CDR1 MNHEY and CDR2 SVGAGI. The CDR3 DNA reads as TGTGCCAGCAGTTCCAGGTCCGGGGATGAGCAGTTCTTC. It encodes CASSSRSGDEQFF.

This chain uses TRBV7-9 with TRBJ2-7, with TRBD1 matching 10 bases. CDR1 and CDR2 (germline): SEHNR, FQNEAQ (reference sequence). J lost 1 base, V lost 5 bases, and 8 bases had no gene match. The CDR3 extends over 16 amino acids. The CDR3 bases are TGTGCCAGCAGCCAAACCGGGACAGGGGCATCCTACGAGCAGTACTTC. Amino acids: CASSQTGTGASYEQYF.

Only a few counts were recorded for this clonotype. This chain connects TRBV7-2 to TRBJ1-4; D may be TRBD1 (6 bases). V was shortened by 5 bases and J by 5 bases, with 12 bases between the two germline ends. The CDR3 covers 14 residues. The V gene's germline CDR1 is SGHTA and CDR2 FQGNSA. The CDR3 loop reads CASSVGGGNEKLFF. The CDR3 bases are TGTGCCAGCAGCGTTGGAGGGGGAAATGAAAAACTGTTTTTT.

This clonotype has only a few counts. V is TRBV30 and J is TRBJ2-4; D not certain. The CDR3 consists of 13 residues. Germline V gives CDR1 GTSNPN, CDR2 SVGIG (reference sequence). V was clipped by 7 bases and J by 1 base, with 11 bases between them. In nucleotides, the CDR3 is TGTGCCTTGGGAACGACCGCCAAAAACATTCAGTACTTC. It is translated as CALGTTAKNIQYF.

This clonotype was picked up many times. The chain combines TRBV20-1 with TRBJ1-6; 9 bases match TRBD1. CDR1 and CDR2 (germline): DFQATT, SNEGSKA (reference sequence). This CDR3 spans 14 amino acids. V was clipped by 4 bases and J by 8 bases; unmatched bases: 6. This CDR3 reads CSATPGQGYSPLHF. DNA for the CDR3: TGCAGTGCTACCCCGGGACAGGGTTATTCACCCCTCCACTTT.

The chain recombines TRBV14 with TRBJ2-3; possibly TRBD1 for D (6 bases). CDR1 and CDR2 (germline): SGHDN, FVKESK. The CDR3 is 13 residues long. V dropped 4 bases and J dropped 6 bases, with 11 bases sitting between them. CDR3 residues: CASSRRTADTQYF. In nucleotides, the CDR3 is TGTGCCAGCAGCCGTAGGACAGCTGATACGCAGTATTTT.

The table lists this clonotype with a few counts. V gene TRBV6-1 combines with J gene TRBJ2-7, with D hard to call. The germline gives CDR1 MNHNS, CDR2 SASEGT. CDR3 size: 13 residues. The V and J ends lost 8 bases and 2 bases respectively, with 13 bases between them. For the CDR3, the DNA is TGTGCCAGCTCTACTCCTTACCCCTACGAGCAGTACTTC. It is translated as CASSTPYPYEQYF.